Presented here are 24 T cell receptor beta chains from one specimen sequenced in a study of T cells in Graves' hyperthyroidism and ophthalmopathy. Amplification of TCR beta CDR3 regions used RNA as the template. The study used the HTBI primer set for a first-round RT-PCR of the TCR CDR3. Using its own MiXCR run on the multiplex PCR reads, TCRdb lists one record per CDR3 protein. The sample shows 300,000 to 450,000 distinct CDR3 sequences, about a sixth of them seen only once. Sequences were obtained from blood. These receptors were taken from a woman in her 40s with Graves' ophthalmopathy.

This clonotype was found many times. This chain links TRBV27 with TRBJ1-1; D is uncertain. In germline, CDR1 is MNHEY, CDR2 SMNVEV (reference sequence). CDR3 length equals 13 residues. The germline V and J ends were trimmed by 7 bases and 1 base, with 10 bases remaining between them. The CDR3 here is CASKNRGNTEAFF. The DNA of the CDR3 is TGTGCCAGCAAAAATCGGGGGAACACTGAAGCTTTCTTT.

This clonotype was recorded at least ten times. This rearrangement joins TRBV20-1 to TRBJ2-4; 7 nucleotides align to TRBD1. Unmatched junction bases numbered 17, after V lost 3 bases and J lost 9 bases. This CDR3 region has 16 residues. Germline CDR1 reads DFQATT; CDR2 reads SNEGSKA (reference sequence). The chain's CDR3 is CSASRPGSSRGSIQYF. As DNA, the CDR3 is TGCAGTGCTAGCCGCCCAGGAAGCAGCAGGGGGAGCATTCAGTACTTC.

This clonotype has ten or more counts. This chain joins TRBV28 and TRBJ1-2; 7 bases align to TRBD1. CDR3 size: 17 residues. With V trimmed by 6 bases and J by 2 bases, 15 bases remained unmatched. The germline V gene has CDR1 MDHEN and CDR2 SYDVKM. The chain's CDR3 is CASSPPRRGQRNYGYTF. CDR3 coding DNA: TGTGCCAGCAGCCCCCCACGGAGGGGACAGAGAAACTATGGCTACACCTTC.

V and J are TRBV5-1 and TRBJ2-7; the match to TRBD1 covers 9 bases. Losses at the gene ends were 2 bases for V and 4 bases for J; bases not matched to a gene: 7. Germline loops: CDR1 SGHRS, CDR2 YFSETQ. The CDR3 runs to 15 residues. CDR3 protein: CASSLQGAKMYEQYF. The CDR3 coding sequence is TGCGCCAGCAGCTTACAGGGGGCGAAGATGTACGAGCAGTACTTC.

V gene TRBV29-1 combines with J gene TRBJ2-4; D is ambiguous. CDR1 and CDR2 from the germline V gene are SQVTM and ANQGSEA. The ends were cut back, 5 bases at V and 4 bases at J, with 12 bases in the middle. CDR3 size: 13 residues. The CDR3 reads CSVFLNAKNIQYF. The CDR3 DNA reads TGCAGCGTTTTCTTGAATGCAAAAAACATTCAGTACTTC.

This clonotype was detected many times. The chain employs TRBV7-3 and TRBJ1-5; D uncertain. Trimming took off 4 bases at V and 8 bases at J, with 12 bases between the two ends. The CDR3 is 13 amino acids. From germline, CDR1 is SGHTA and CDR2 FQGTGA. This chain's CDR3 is CASSSAEGKPQHF. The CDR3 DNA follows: TGTGCCAGCAGCTCGGCCGAGGGTAAGCCCCAGCATTTT.

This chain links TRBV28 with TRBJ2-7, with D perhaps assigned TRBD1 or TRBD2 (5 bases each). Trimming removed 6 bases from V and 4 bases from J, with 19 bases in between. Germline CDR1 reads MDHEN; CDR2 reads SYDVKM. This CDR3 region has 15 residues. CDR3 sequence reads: CASSGTLNPGYEQYF. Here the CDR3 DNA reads TGTGCCAGCAGCGGGACCTTGAACCCCGGGTACGAGCAGTACTTC. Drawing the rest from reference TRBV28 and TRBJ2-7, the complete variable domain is DVKVTQSSRYLVKRTGEKVFLECVQDMDHENMFWYRQDPGLGLRLIYFSYDVKMKEKGDIPEGYSVSREKKERFSLILESASTNQTSMYLCASSGTLNPGYEQYFGPGTRLTVT.

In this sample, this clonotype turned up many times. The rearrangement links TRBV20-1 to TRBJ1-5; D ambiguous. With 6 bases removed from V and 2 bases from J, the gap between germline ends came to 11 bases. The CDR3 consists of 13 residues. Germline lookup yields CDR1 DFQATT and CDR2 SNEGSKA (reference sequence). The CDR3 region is CSAYGRGNQPQHF. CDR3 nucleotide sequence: TGCAGTGCCTACGGGAGGGGCAATCAGCCCCAGCATTTT.

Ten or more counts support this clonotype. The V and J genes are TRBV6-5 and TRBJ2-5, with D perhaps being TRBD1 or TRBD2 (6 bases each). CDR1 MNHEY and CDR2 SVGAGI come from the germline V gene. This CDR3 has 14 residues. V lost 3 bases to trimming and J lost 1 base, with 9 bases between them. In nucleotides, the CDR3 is TGTGCCAGCAGTTATTGGGGGGCCCAAGAGACCCAGTACTTC. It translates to CASSYWGAQETQYF.

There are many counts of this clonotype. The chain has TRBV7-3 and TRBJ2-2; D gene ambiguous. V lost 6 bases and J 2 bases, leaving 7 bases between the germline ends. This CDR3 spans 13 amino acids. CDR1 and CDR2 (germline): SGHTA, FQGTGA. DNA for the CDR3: TGTGCCAGCAGGGTGGATAACACCGGGGAGCTGTTTTTT. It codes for CASRVDNTGELFF.

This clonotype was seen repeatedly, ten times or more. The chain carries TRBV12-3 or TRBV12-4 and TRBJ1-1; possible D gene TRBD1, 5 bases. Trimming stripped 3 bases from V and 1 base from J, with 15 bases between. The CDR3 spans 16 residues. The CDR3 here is CASSLRYARANTEAFF. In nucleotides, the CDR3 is TGTGCCAGCAGTTTGAGGTACGCCAGGGCGAACACTGAAGCTTTCTTT.

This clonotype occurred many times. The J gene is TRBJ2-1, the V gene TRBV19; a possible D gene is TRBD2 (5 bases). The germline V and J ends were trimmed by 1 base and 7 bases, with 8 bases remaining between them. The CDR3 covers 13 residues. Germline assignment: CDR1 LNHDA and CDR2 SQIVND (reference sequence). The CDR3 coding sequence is TGTGCCAGTAGTATAGGTAGACTAAATGAGCAGTTCTTC. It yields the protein CASSIGRLNEQFF.

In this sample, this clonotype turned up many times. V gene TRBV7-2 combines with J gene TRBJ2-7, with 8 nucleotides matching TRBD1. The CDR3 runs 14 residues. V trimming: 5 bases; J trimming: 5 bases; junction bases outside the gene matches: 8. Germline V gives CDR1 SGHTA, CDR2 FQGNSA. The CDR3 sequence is CASSTDRGLDEQYF. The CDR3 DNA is TGTGCCAGCAGCACCGACAGGGGACTCGACGAGCAGTACTTC.

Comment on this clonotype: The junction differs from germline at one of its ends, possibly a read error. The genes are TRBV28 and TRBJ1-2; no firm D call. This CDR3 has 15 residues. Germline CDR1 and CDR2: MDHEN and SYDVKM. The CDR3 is CASRGNVGTDYGYIF. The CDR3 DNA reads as TGTGCCAGCAGGGGGAACGTCGGAACCGACTATGGCTACATCTTC.

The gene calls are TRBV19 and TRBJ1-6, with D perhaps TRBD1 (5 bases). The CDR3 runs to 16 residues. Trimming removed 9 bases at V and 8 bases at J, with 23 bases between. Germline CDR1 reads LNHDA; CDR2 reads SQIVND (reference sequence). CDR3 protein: CASSPLPGTKDSPLHF. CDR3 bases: TGTGCCAGCAGCCCATTGCCCGGGACGAAAGATTCACCCCTCCACTTT.

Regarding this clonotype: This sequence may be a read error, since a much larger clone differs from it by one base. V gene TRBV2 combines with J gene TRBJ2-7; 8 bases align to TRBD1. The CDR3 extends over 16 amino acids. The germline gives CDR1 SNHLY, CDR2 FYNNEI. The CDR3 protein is CAISDPFGQGFHEQYF. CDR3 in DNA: TGTGCCATCAGTGACCCCTTCGGACAGGGATTTCACGAGCAGTACTTC. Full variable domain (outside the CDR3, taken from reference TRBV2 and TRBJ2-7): EPEVTQTPSHQVTQMGQEVILRCVPISNHLYFYWYRQILGQKVEFLVSFYNNEISEKSEIFDDQFSVERPDGSNFTLKIRSTKLEDSAMYFCAISDPFGQGFHEQYFGPGTRLTVT.

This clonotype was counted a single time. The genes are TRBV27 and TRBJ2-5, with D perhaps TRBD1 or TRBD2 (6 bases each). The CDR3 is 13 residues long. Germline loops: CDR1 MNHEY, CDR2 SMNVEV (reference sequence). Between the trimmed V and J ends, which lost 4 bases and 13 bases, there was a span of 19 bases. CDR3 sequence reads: CASSYGGRENRYF. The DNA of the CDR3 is TGTGCCAGCAGTTACGGGGGCAGGGAGAACCGGTACTTC.

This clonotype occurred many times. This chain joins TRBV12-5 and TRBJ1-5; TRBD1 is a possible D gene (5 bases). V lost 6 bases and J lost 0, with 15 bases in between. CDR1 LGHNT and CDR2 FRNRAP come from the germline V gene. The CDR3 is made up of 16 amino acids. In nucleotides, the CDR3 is TGTGCTAGTGGAGTGGGGACGTTCAATAGCAATCAGCCCCAGCATTTT. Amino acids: CASGVGTFNSNQPQHF.

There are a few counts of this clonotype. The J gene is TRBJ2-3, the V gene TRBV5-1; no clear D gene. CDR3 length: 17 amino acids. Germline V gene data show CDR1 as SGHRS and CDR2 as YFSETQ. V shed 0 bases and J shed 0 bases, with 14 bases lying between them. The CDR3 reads CASSLAGGSRSTDTQYF. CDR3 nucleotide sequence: TGCGCCAGCAGCTTGGCCGGTGGAAGCCGTAGCACAGATACGCAGTATTTT.

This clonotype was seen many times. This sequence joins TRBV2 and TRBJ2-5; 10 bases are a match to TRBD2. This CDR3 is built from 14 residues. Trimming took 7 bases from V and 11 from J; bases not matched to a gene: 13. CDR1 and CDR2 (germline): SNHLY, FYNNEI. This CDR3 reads CASTQLAGTAGQYF. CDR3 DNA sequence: TGTGCCAGCACCCAACTAGCGGGGACCGCGGGACAGTACTTC.

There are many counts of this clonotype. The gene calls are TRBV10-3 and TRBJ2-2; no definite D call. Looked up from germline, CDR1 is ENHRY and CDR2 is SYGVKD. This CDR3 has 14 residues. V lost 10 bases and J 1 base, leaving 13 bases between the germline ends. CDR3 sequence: CATVSVGNTGELFF. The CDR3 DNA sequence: TGTGCCACCGTTTCCGTGGGGAACACCGGGGAGCTGTTTTTT.

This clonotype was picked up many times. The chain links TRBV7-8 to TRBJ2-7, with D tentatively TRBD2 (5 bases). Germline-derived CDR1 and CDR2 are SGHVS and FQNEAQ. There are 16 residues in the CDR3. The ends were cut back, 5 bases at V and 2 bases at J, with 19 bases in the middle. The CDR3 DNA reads TGTGCCAGCAGCCCCCAACCGGGGTCGGCCCCCTACGAGCAGTACTTC. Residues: CASSPQPGSAPYEQYF.

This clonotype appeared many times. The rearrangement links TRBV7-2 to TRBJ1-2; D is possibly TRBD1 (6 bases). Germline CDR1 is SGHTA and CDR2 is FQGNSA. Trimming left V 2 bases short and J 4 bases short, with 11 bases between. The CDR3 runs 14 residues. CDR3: CASSLPGEAYGYTF. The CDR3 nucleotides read TGTGCCAGCAGCTTACCAGGGGAGGCCTATGGCTACACCTTC.

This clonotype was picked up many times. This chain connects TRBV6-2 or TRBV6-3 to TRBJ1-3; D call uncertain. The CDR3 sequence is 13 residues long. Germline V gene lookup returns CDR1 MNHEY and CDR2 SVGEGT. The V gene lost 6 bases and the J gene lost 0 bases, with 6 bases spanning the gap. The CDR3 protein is CASRKDSGNTIYF. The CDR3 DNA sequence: TGTGCCAGCAGGAAGGACTCTGGAAACACCATATATTTT.